The 29 T cell receptor beta chains listed next were all sequenced from one sample in a study of cytomegalovirus exposure and HLA in healthy donors. 60 Vbeta and 13 Jbeta primers were used in PCR. Some clones are missing from TCRdb's copy, which holds only in-frame ones; the method was immunoSEQ multiplex PCR. Counted here are 80,000 to 100,000 clones, about 81% occurring once; the ten biggest clones make up about 1.5%. Sequenced material: PBMCs. These TCRs come from a man aged 40-49 years in good health and CMV-seronegative.

This chain joins TRBV5-6 and TRBJ1-2; no reliable D call. Germline assignment: CDR1 SGHDT and CDR2 YYEEEE. V was trimmed by 4 bases and J by 4 bases, leaving 11 bases between them. This CDR3 has 13 residues. CDR3 sequence reads: CASSPGSFYGYTF. The CDR3 DNA follows: TGTGCCAGCAGCCCTGGGAGTTTCTATGGCTACACCTTC.

The chain employs TRBV7-9 and TRBJ1-4; TRBD1 agrees at 7 bases. The V and J ends lost 4 bases and 7 bases, in that order; junction bases with no gene match: 9. Germline V gives CDR1 SEHNR, CDR2 FQNEAQ (reference sequence). The CDR3 sequence is 15 residues long. CDR3 sequence: CASSSSTGSSEKLFF. Here the CDR3 DNA reads TGTGCCAGCAGCTCTTCGACAGGGTCCAGTGAAAAACTGTTTTTT.

This chain joins TRBV6-5 and TRBJ2-2; tentative D call: TRBD1 (6 bases). Deletions cut 4 bases from V and 6 bases from J, with 18 bases between. From germline, CDR1 is MNHEY and CDR2 SVGAGI. CDR3 length equals 16 residues. The CDR3 nucleotides read TGTGCCAGCAGTTCTACCGGGACAAGCCCCGCCGGGGAGCTGTTTTTT. Amino acids: CASSSTGTSPAGELFF.

In its sample, this clone was seen a few times. The chain recombines TRBV10-3 with TRBJ2-2, with 8 bases that match TRBD2. Losses at the gene ends were 6 bases for V and 0 bases for J; bases not matched to a gene: 6. The CDR3 contains 16 residues. Germline V gives CDR1 ENHRY, CDR2 SYGVKD. CDR3 protein: CAISYSGGANTGELFF. The CDR3 coding sequence is TGTGCCATCAGCTACAGCGGGGGCGCGAACACCGGGGAGCTGTTTTTT.

V usage is TRBV19 and J usage is TRBJ1-5; D is unclear. This CDR3 spans 14 amino acids. Per the germline V gene, CDR1 is LNHDA and CDR2 is SQIVND (reference sequence). The V and J ends lost 5 bases and 4 bases respectively, with 12 bases between them. DNA for the CDR3: TGTGCCAGTAGTCTACGGGGTATGAATCAGCCCCAGCATTTT. This sequence encodes CASSLRGMNQPQHF.

The J gene is TRBJ2-7, the V gene TRBV9; D perhaps matches TRBD1 (5 bases). This CDR3 spans 15 amino acids. Germline CDR1 and CDR2: SGDLS and YYNGEE. V gave up 2 bases and J gave up 0 bases, with 12 bases separating them. The CDR3 DNA is TGTGCCAGCAGCGTTGACAGAATAAGCTCCTACGAGCAGTACTTC. Its translation is CASSVDRISSYEQYF.

The rearrangement links TRBV19 to TRBJ1-5; 8 bases are a match to TRBD1. This CDR3 spans 16 amino acids. Germline CDR1 and CDR2: LNHDA and SQIVND (reference sequence). With V trimmed by 11 bases and J by 2 bases, 14 bases remained unmatched. The CDR3 bases are TGTGCCTCCTCCTACAGGGGGGCGAGGGGCAATCAGCCCCAGCATTTT. Protein product: CASSYRGARGNQPQHF.

Here the CDR3 reads CASQKGQARTDTQYF. The CDR3 DNA follows: TGTGCCAGTCAAAAGGGACAGGCCCGCACAGATACGCAGTATTTT. The chain couples TRBV19 to TRBJ2-3, with TRBD1 matching 8 bases. With V trimmed by 8 bases and J by 1 base, 8 bases remained unmatched. The CDR3 sequence is 15 residues long. Germline assignment: CDR1 LNHDA and CDR2 SQIVND (reference sequence).

The chain is built from TRBV5-6 and TRBJ1-1; weak D call: TRBD1 (6 bases). Per germline, CDR1 SGHDT and CDR2 YYEEEE. V was clipped by 3 bases and J by 3 bases, with 12 bases between them. This CDR3 is built from 14 residues. The CDR3 loop reads CASSYTGSDTEAFF. CDR3 sequence (DNA): TGTGCCAGCAGCTATACAGGGTCGGACACTGAAGCTTTCTTT. Filled out from reference TRBV5-6 and TRBJ1-1, the complete variable domain reads DAGVTQSPTHLIKTRGQQVTLRCSPKSGHDTVSWYQQALGQGPQFIFQYYEEEERQRGNFPDRFSGHQFPNYSSELNVNALLLGDSALYLCASSYTGSDTEAFFGQGTRLTVV.

The CDR3 is CASSSPGTTFYNEQFF. CDR3 bases: TGTGCCAGTAGTAGCCCAGGGACTACCTTCTACAATGAGCAGTTCTTC. V gene TRBV19 combines with J gene TRBJ2-1; TRBD2 matches at 7 bases. The CDR3 is made up of 16 amino acids. Losses at the gene ends were 4 bases for V and 3 bases for J; bases not matched to a gene: 9. Germline loops: CDR1 LNHDA, CDR2 SQIVND (reference sequence). The full variable domain, in which reference TRBV19 and TRBJ2-1 provide the parts outside the CDR3, is DGGITQSPKYLFRKEGQNVTLSCEQNLNHDAMYWYRQDPGQGLRLIYYSQIVNDFQKGDIAEGYSVSREKKESFPLTVTSAQKNPTAFYLCASSSPGTTFYNEQFFGPGTRLTVL.

This sequence joins TRBV5-1 and TRBJ2-7; 7 bases are shared with TRBD1. Germline assignment: CDR1 SGHRS and CDR2 YFSETQ. This CDR3 has 16 residues. J gave up 0 bases and V 5 bases, and 11 bases lay outside the gene matches. CDR3 region: CASSGDSGGTSYEQYF. CDR3 DNA sequence: TGCGCCAGCAGTGGGGACAGTGGGGGAACCTCCTACGAGCAGTACTTC.

This clone has just one count. The rearrangement links TRBV5-1 to TRBJ1-1, with D tentatively TRBD1 (6 bases). Trimming stripped 3 bases from V and 0 bases from J, with 12 bases between. The CDR3 runs 15 residues. Germline loops: CDR1 SGHRS, CDR2 YFSETQ. This CDR3 is CASSSRTAVNTEAFF. The DNA for the CDR3 is TGCGCCAGCAGCTCTAGGACAGCGGTGAACACTGAAGCTTTCTTT. The entire variable domain, with the rest obtained from reference TRBV5-1 and TRBJ1-1, is as follows: KAGVTQTPRYLIKTRGQQVTLSCSPISGHRSVSWYQQTPGQGLQFLFEYFSETQRNKGNFPGRFSGRQFSNSRSEMNVSTLELGDSALYLCASSSRTAVNTEAFFGQGTRLTVV.

This chain uses TRBV7-2 with TRBJ2-1; TRBD2 aligns across 10 bases. CDR3 size: 16 residues. In germline, CDR1 is SGHTA, CDR2 FQGNSA. The V gene end was trimmed by 5 bases and the J gene end by 1 base; junction bases not matched to a gene: 5. CDR3 sequence reads: CASSPMTSGSYNEQFF. The CDR3 DNA sequence: TGTGCCAGCAGCCCCATGACTAGCGGGTCCTACAATGAGCAGTTCTTC.

The V gene is TRBV18, the J gene TRBJ2-7; 8 bases map to TRBD1. V shed 5 bases and J 0 bases; nucleotides not matched to a gene: 6. The CDR3 sequence is 15 residues long. The germline V gene has CDR1 KGHSH and CDR2 LQKENI. The CDR3 here is CASSLRQGTSYEQYF. In DNA form, the CDR3 reads TGTGCCAGCTCATTGAGACAGGGGACCTCCTACGAGCAGTACTTC.

There are a few counts of this clone. The V gene is TRBV10-3, the J gene TRBJ2-7; 10 bases match TRBD2. The germline CDR1 and CDR2 sequences are ENHRY and SYGVKD. V gave up 10 bases and J gave up 4 bases; unmatched junction bases: 19. The CDR3 consists of 17 residues. CDR3 coding DNA: TGTGCCACCCGGACTACGGGCGGGACTAGCGTAAGATACGAGCAGTACTTC. Encoded protein: CATRTTGGTSVRYEQYF.

This clone was seen a handful of times. The V and J genes are TRBV7-9 and TRBJ2-5; D gene unclear. CDR3 length: 12 amino acids. V shed 2 bases and J shed 5 bases, with 6 bases lying between them. The germline V gene has CDR1 SEHNR and CDR2 FQNEAQ (reference sequence). The CDR3 sequence: CASSLNQETQYF. DNA of the CDR3: TGTGCCAGCAGCTTAAATCAGGAGACCCAGTACTTC.

The genes are TRBV4-1 and TRBJ2-4, with 7 bases identical to TRBD2. V was clipped by 4 bases and J by 9 bases; unmatched bases: 9. Per the germline V gene, CDR1 is MGHRA and CDR2 is YSYEKL. CDR3 length: 14 amino acids. The CDR3 DNA follows: TGCGCCAGCAGCCCTCAGACTAGCTCCAGCATTCAGTACTTC. It codes for CASSPQTSSSIQYF.

This clone was detected a few times. The V and J genes are TRBV6-1 and TRBJ1-1, with 11 bases lining up with TRBD1. The V segment lost 0 bases and the J segment 7 bases; nucleotides outside the gene matches: 7. Germline V CDR1 and CDR2: MNHNS, SASEGT. The CDR3 runs 16 residues. The CDR3 bases are TGTGCCAGCAGTGAAGCCGCCGGGACAGGGGGTAATGAAGCTTTCTTT. Its translation: CASSEAAGTGGNEAFF.

V is TRBV7-9 and J is TRBJ1-4; the match to TRBD1 covers 9 bases. There are 15 residues in the CDR3. Germline V CDR1 and CDR2: SEHNR, FQNEAQ (reference sequence). With V trimmed by 6 bases and J by 5 bases, 7 bases remained unmatched. In DNA form, the CDR3 reads TGTGCCAGCAGGCCCCCCGGGACAGGGAATGAAAAACTGTTTTTT. Translated: CASRPPGTGNEKLFF.

The chain has TRBV6-1 and TRBJ2-2, with 8 bases fitting TRBD2. The germline gives CDR1 MNHNS, CDR2 SASEGT. With 4 bases clipped from V and 5 bases from J, the junction kept 6 bases outside the gene matches. The CDR3 runs to 15 residues. The chain's CDR3 is CASSAFAGGTGELFF. Written as DNA, the CDR3 is TGTGCCAGCAGTGCTTTTGCGGGGGGTACCGGGGAGCTGTTTTTT.

The V call is TRBV6-1, the J call TRBJ1-1, with D tentatively TRBD1 (5 bases). With 2 bases removed from V and 4 bases from J, the gap between germline ends came to 8 bases. Germline V CDR1 and CDR2: MNHNS, SASEGT. This CDR3 is 13 amino acids long. CDR3 sequence: CASSEQGGTEAFF. In nucleotides, the CDR3 is TGTGCCAGCAGTGAACAGGGAGGCACTGAAGCTTTCTTT.

The CDR3 nucleotides read TGTGCCAGCAGCCGAACAACGTATGAAGCTTTCTTT. It specifies CASSRTTYEAFF. The gene calls are TRBV7-2 and TRBJ1-1; D gene unclear. The CDR3 has 12 residues. Trimming left V 5 bases short and J 7 bases short, with 11 bases between. Germline CDR1 is SGHTA and CDR2 is FQGNSA. Filled out from reference TRBV7-2 and TRBJ1-1, the complete variable domain reads GAGVSQSPSNKVTEKGKDVELRCDPISGHTALYWYRQSLGQGLEFLIYFQGNSAPDKSGLPSDRFSAERTGGSVSTLTIQRTQQEDSAVYLCASSRTTYEAFFGQGTRLTVV.

V usage is TRBV11-2 and J usage is TRBJ2-2, with D perhaps matching TRBD2 (5 bases). The ends were cut back, 3 bases at V and 1 base at J, with 9 bases in the middle. This CDR3 is built from 15 residues. Germline-derived CDR1 and CDR2 are SGHAT and FQNNGV. The CDR3, as DNA: TGTGCCAGCAGCTTCGTCCGGGGGAACACCGGGGAGCTGTTTTTT. Translation gives CASSFVRGNTGELFF. The entire variable domain, with the rest obtained from reference TRBV11-2 and TRBJ2-2, is as follows: EAGVAQSPRYKIIEKRQSVAFWCNPISGHATLYWYQQILGQGPKLLIQFQNNGVVDDSQLPKDRFSAERLKGVDSTLKIQPAKLEDSAVYLCASSFVRGNTGELFFGEGSRLTVL.

This chain links TRBV5-4 with TRBJ2-6, with 7 bases fitting TRBD1. The CDR3 has 17 residues. V shed 4 bases and J 0 bases; nucleotides not matched to a gene: 7. Germline V gene lookup returns CDR1 SGHNT and CDR2 YYREEE (reference sequence). The CDR3, as DNA: TGTGCCAGCAGCACCCGGGACAGCGTCTCTGGGGCCAACGTCCTGACTTTC. It encodes CASSTRDSVSGANVLTF.

This chain's CDR3 is CASSAPNDRASYGYTF. For the CDR3, the DNA is TGTGCCAGCAGTGCCCCTAATGACAGGGCGAGCTATGGCTACACCTTC. The chain uses TRBV25-1 and TRBJ1-2, with 7 bases matching TRBD1. CDR1 MGHDK and CDR2 SYGVNS come from the germline V gene. The CDR3 extends over 16 amino acids. J lost 4 bases, V lost 4 bases, and 12 bases had no gene match.

This chain uses TRBV10-3 with TRBJ2-7; 11 bases match TRBD2. This CDR3 has 14 residues. V was pared by 4 bases and J by 4 bases, with 3 bases of the junction left unmatched. CDR1 is ENHRY and CDR2 is SYGVKD in the germline V gene. As DNA, the CDR3 is TGTGCCATCAGTGCGGCTAGCGGGGGGTACGAGCAGTACTTC. It encodes CAISAASGGYEQYF.

This clone has a single count. V is TRBV28 and J is TRBJ2-1, with D tentatively TRBD1 (5 bases). V was trimmed by 4 bases and J by 3 bases, leaving 13 bases between them. CDR1 is MDHEN and CDR2 is SYDVKM in the germline V gene. The CDR3 totals 15 residues. CDR3 coding DNA: TGTGCCAGCAGTTGGCAAAGGGGCCTCTACAATGAGCAGTTCTTC. Amino acid sequence: CASSWQRGLYNEQFF.

This clone was recorded once. The J gene is TRBJ2-2, the V gene TRBV2; maybe TRBD1 (5 bases). Trimming stripped 7 bases from V and 6 bases from J, with 18 bases between. CDR1 and CDR2 from the germline V gene are SNHLY and FYNNEI. CDR3 length equals 15 residues. The CDR3 loop is CASKGPLVGAGELFF. Written as DNA, the CDR3 is TGTGCCAGCAAAGGGCCGCTAGTAGGGGCCGGGGAGCTGTTTTTT.

CDR3 in amino acids: CASSLTENTEAFF. The CDR3 bases are TGTGCCAGCAGCCTTACAGAGAACACTGAAGCTTTCTTT. The rearrangement uses TRBV11-2 and TRBJ1-1; D remains unclear. Trimming took 5 bases from V and 1 from J, leaving 8 bases between them. This CDR3 is built from 13 residues. Germline V lookup: CDR1 SGHAT, CDR2 FQNNGV.